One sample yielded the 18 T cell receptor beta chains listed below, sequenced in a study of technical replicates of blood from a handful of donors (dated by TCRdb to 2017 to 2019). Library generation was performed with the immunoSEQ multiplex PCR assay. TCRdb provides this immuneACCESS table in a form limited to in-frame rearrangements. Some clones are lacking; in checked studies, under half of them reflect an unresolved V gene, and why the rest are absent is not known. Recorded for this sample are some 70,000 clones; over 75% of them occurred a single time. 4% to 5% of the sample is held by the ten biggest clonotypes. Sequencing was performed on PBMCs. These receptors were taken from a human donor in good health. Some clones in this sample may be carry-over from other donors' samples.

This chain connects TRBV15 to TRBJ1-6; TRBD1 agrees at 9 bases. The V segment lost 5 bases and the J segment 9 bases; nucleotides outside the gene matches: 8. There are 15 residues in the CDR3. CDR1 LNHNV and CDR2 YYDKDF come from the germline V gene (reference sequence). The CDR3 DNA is TGTGCCACCAGCGGGACACGGGACAGGGTTTCACCCCTCCACTTT. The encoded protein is CATSGTRDRVSPLHF.

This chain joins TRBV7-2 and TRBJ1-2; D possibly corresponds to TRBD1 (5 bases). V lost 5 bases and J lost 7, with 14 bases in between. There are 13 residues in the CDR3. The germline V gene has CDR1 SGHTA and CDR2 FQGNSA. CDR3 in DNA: TGTGCCAGCAGCCAGCAGACAGAAAGTGGCTACACCTTC. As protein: CASSQQTESGYTF.

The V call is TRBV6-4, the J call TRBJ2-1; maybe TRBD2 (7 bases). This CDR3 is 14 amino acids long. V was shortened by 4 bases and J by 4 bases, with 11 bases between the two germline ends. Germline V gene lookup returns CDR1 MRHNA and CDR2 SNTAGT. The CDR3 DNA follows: TGTGCCAGCAGTGTAGGGGGGGCATACAATGAGCAGTTCTTC. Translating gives CASSVGGAYNEQFF.

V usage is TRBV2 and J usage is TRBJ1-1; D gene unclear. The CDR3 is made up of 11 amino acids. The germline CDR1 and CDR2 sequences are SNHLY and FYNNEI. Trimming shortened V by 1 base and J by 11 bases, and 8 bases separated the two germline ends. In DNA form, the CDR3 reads TGTGCCAGCAGTGAAGTGCGTATGGCTTTCTTT. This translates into CASSEVRMAFF.

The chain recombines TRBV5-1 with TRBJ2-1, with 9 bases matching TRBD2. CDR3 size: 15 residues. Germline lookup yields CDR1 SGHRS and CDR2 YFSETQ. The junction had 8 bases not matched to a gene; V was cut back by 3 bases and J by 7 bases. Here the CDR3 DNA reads TGCGCCAGCAGCTCGATAGCGGGAGCCGTGAATGAGCAGTTCTTC. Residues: CASSSIAGAVNEQFF. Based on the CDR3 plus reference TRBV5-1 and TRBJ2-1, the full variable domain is KAGVTQTPRYLIKTRGQQVTLSCSPISGHRSVSWYQQTPGQGLQFLFEYFSETQRNKGNFPGRFSGRQFSNSRSEMNVSTLELGDSALYLCASSSIAGAVNEQFFGPGTRLTVL.

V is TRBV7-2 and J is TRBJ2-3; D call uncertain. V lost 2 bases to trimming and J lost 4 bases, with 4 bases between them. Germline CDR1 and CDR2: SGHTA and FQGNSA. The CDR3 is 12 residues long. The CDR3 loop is CASSLYSDTQYF. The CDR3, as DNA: TGTGCCAGCAGCTTATATTCAGATACGCAGTATTTT.

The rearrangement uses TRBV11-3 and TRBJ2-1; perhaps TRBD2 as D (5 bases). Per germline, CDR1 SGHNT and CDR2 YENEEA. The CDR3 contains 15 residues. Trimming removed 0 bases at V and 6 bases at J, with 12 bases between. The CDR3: CASSLDRGSGNEQFF. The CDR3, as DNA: TGTGCCAGCAGCTTAGATCGGGGTTCCGGCAATGAGCAGTTCTTC.

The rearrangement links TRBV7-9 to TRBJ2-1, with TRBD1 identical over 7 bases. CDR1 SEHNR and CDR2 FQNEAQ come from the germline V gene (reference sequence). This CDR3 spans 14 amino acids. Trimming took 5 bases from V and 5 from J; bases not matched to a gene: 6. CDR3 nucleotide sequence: TGTGCCAGCAGCCCGGGACAGTATAACAATGAGCAGTTCTTC. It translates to CASSPGQYNNEQFF.

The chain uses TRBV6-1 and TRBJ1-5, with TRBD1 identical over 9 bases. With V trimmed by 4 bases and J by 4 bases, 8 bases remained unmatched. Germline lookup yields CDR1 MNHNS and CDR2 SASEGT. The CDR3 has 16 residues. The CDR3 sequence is CASSAQGALGNQPQHF. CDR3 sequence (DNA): TGTGCCAGCAGTGCACAGGGGGCGCTGGGAAATCAGCCCCAGCATTTT.

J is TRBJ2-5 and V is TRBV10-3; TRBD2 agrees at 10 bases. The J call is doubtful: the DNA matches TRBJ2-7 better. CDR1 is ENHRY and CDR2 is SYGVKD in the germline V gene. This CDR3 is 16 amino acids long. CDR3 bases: TGTGCCACCGCGCTAGCGGGAGCTACCTCCGTCTCCGAGCAGTACTTC. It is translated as CATALAGATSVSEQYF.

The CDR3 DNA reads as TGTGCCAGTAGTGTTAGCGGGGGGGCGTACAATGAGCAGTTCTTC. Translating it yields CASSVSGGAYNEQFF. V is TRBV19 and J is TRBJ2-1; TRBD2 aligns across 11 bases. V shed 5 bases and J 4 bases; nucleotides not matched to a gene: 4. Germline V gives CDR1 LNHDA, CDR2 SQIVND (reference sequence). The CDR3 is made up of 15 amino acids.

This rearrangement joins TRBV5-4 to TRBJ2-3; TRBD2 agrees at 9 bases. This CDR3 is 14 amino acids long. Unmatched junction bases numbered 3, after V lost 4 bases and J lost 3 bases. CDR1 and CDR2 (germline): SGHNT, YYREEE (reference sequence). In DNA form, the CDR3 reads TGTGCCAGCAGCGAAACTAGCGGGACAGATACGCAGTATTTT. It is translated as CASSETSGTDTQYF.

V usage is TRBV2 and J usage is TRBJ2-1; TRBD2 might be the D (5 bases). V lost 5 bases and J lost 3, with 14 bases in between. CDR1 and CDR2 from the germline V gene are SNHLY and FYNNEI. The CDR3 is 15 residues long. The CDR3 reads CASSSQARDYNEQFF. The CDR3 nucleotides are TGTGCCAGCAGTTCTCAGGCCCGGGACTACAATGAGCAGTTCTTC.

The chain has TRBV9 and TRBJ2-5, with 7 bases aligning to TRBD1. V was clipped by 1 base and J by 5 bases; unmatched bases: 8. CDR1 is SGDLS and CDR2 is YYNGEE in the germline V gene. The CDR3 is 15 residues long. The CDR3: CASSVYDRDVETQYF. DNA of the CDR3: TGTGCCAGCAGCGTATATGACAGGGACGTTGAGACCCAGTACTTC.

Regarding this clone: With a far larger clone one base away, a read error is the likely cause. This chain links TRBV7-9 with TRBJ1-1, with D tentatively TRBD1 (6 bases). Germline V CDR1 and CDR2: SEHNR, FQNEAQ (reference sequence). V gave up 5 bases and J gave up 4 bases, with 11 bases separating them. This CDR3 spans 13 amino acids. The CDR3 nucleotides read TGTGCCAGCAGCAGGGGAGGGGGCACTGAAGCTTTCTTT. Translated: CASSRGGGTEAFF.

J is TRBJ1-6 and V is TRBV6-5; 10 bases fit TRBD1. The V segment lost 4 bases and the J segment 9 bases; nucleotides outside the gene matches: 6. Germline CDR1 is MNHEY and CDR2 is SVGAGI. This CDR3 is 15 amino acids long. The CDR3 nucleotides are TGTGCCAGCAGTTTGGGACAGGGGTTGGGTTCACCCCTCCACTTT. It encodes CASSLGQGLGSPLHF.

CDR3 protein: CASSLTGTALWEQYF. CDR3 DNA: TGTGCCAGCAGCTTGACCGGGACAGCCTTATGGGAGCAGTACTTC. This sequence joins TRBV5-4 and TRBJ2-7; 7 bases fit TRBD1. The germline CDR1 and CDR2 sequences are SGHNT and YYREEE (reference sequence). J was trimmed by 7 bases and V by 1 base; bases with no gene match: 11. The length of the CDR3 is 15 residues. Full variable domain (rest looked up from reference TRBV5-4 and TRBJ2-7): ETGVTQSPTHLIKTRGQQVTLRCSSQSGHNTVSWYQQALGQGPQFIFQYYREEENGRGNFPPRFSGLQFPNYSSELNVNALELDDSALYLCASSLTGTALWEQYFGPGTRLTVT.

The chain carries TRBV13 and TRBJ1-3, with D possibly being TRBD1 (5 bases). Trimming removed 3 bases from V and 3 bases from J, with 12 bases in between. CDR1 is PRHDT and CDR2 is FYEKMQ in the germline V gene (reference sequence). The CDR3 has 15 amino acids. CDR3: CASSFGGVGGNTIYF. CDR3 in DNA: TGTGCCAGCAGCTTCGGGGGAGTAGGTGGAAACACCATATATTTT.